The 5 T cell receptor beta chains below were found in one sample sequenced in a study of read filtering for tumor transcriptome and immune sequencing. Molecular barcoded adaptors covering alpha/delta and beta/gamma chains were used on about 0.4 ug RNA. TCRdb called the reads again in MiXCR, with one record for every CDR3 protein. This sample carries 100,000 to 150,000 distinct CDR3 sequences, about 13% of them seen once, and the ten largest clones take around 8.2%. The sample was a population of CD138-negative cells sorted from bone marrow. These receptors were taken from a donor at least 40 years old with multiple myeloma.

At least ten counts were recorded for this clonotype. The chain links TRBV9 to TRBJ2-3; 14 nucleotides line up with TRBD2. Trimming at V came to 0 bases and at J to 2 bases, leaving 2 bases not matched to a gene. The CDR3 length is 17 residues. In germline, CDR1 is SGDLS, CDR2 YYNGEE. CDR3 sequence (DNA): TGTGCCAGCAGCGTAGTGGGACTAGCGGGAGCCACAGATACGCAGTATTTT. This gives the protein CASSVVGLAGATDTQYF.

This clonotype was detected many times. This chain uses TRBV29-1 with TRBJ1-2; D is perhaps TRBD1 (6 bases). CDR1 is SQVTM, CDR2 ANQGSEA, per germline. The CDR3 extends over 11 amino acids. V was trimmed by 4 bases and J by 3 bases, leaving 6 bases between them. The CDR3: CSVGQDYGYTF. CDR3 coding DNA: TGCAGCGTTGGACAGGACTATGGCTACACCTTC.

In its sample, this clonotype was seen many times. The chain has TRBV29-1 and TRBJ2-5, with D possibly matching TRBD2 (6 bases). Germline V gives CDR1 SQVTM, CDR2 ANQGSEA. This CDR3 comprises 12 residues. Deletions cut 7 bases from V and 3 bases from J, with 12 bases between. This chain's CDR3 is CSATPGEETQYF. CDR3 in DNA: TGCAGCGCCACCCCGGGGGAAGAGACCCAGTACTTC.

This clonotype was seen at least ten times. V and J are TRBV11-2 and TRBJ2-3; D not resolved. CDR3 size: 13 residues. V was clipped by 0 bases and J by 5 bases, with 6 bases between them. Germline V gives CDR1 SGHAT, CDR2 FQNNGV. The CDR3 nucleotides read TGTGCCAGCAGCTTAGAACCCGAAGATACGCAGTATTTT. Amino acid sequence: CASSLEPEDTQYF.

At least ten counts were recorded for this clonotype. The chain recombines TRBV28 with TRBJ2-7, with TRBD1 matching 7 bases. Germline V lookup: CDR1 MDHEN, CDR2 SYDVKM. The CDR3 covers 15 residues. Unmatched junction bases numbered 10, after V lost 5 bases and J lost 3 bases. The CDR3 loop is CASSGTAGSGYEQYF. CDR3 nucleotide sequence: TGTGCCAGCAGTGGGACAGCCGGCAGTGGCTACGAGCAGTACTTC.